What follows are 9 T cell receptor beta chains derived from one specimen sequenced in a study of breast tumors, draining lymph nodes, adjacent tissues. Using its own MiXCR run on the multiplex PCR reads, TCRdb lists one record per CDR3 protein. The sample holds tens of thousands of distinct CDR3 sequences, roughly 57% seen once. Sequencing was carried out using breast tumor tissue. The source is a female donor with breast cancer. Some clones in this sample may be carry-over from other donors' samples.

This clonotype was recorded at least ten times. The rearrangement links TRBV19 to TRBJ2-1, with TRBD1 identical over 9 bases. The germline V gene encodes CDR1 LNHDA and CDR2 SQIVND (reference sequence). This CDR3 is built from 17 residues. V shed 4 bases, J shed 4 bases, and the junction held 11 bases outside the gene matches. Written as DNA, the CDR3 is TGTGCCAGTAGTAAGTCGCCGGGACAGGGAGGGTACAATGAGCAGTTCTTC. Encoded protein: CASSKSPGQGGYNEQFF.

At least ten counts were recorded for this clonotype. The chain carries TRBV10-3 and TRBJ2-2; 7 bases are a match to TRBD1. The germline gives CDR1 ENHRY, CDR2 SYGVKD. Trimming at V came to 6 bases and at J to 5 bases, leaving 12 bases not matched to a gene. The CDR3 consists of 16 residues. CDR3 loop: CAISSGRGSGTGELFF. In nucleotides, the CDR3 is TGTGCCATCAGCAGCGGCAGGGGGAGTGGGACCGGGGAGCTGTTTTTT.

This clonotype showed up many times. The gene calls are TRBV18 and TRBJ1-5, with D perhaps matching TRBD1 (5 bases). V lost 3 bases and J lost 6, with 12 bases in between. Looked up from germline, CDR1 is KGHSH and CDR2 is LQKENI. The CDR3 is 14 residues long. The CDR3 is CASSPSGQRQPQHF. Here the CDR3 DNA reads TGTGCCAGCTCACCTTCAGGGCAGCGTCAGCCCCAGCATTTT.

This clonotype was seen many times. The chain couples TRBV7-9 to TRBJ2-7; tentatively, D is TRBD1 or TRBD2 (6 bases each). This CDR3 is built from 13 residues. V was clipped by 2 bases and J by 4 bases, with 9 bases between them. Germline V gives CDR1 SEHNR, CDR2 FQNEAQ (reference sequence). DNA of the CDR3: TGTGCCAGCAGCTTAAAAGGGGGGTACGAGCAGTACTTC. This sequence encodes CASSLKGGYEQYF.

For this clonotype: The CDR3 end shows no conserved phenylalanine or tryptophan, and so a read error is likely. No DNA is shown, since the ends of the CDR3 on it are uncertain; the CDR3 is the one TCRdb lists. The rearrangement links TRBV5-5 to TRBJ2-2. Germline CDR1 reads SGHKS; CDR2 reads YYEKEE (reference sequence). Both ends counted, the CDR3 spans 8 residues. The CDR3 loop reads CASSLEFL.

This clonotype has at least ten counts. The gene calls are TRBV5-1 and TRBJ1-1; possibly TRBD1 for D (6 bases). This CDR3 comprises 14 residues. Germline V gene sequence: CDR1 SGHRS, CDR2 YFSETQ. V lost 4 bases and J lost 10, with 20 bases in between. The CDR3 DNA is TGCGCCAGCAGCCCCAAATCGGGGGCCGCGGGAGCTTTCTTT. Encoded protein: CASSPKSGAAGAFF.

This clonotype was found a few times. The J gene is TRBJ2-7, the V gene TRBV20-1, with D possibly TRBD1 on 5 matching bases. The length of the CDR3 is 10 residues. V was cut by 6 bases and J by 7 bases, with 10 bases left in between. Germline lookup yields CDR1 DFQATT and CDR2 SNEGSKA (reference sequence). CDR3: CSAGYREQYF. CDR3 in DNA: TGCAGTGCAGGGTACAGGGAGCAGTACTTC.

Notes on this clonotype: A much more abundant neighbour one base away suggests this may be a read error. The chain links TRBV6-5 to TRBJ1-2; tentatively, D is TRBD1 (5 bases). V dropped 5 bases and J dropped 7 bases, with 8 bases sitting between them. CDR1 and CDR2 from the germline V gene are MNHEY and SVGAGI. This CDR3 comprises 11 residues. DNA for the CDR3: TGTGCCAGCAGTCCAGGGTTTGGCTACACCTTC. Protein sequence: CASSPGFGYTF.

The chain is built from TRBV10-2 and TRBJ2-7, with D perhaps TRBD2 (6 bases). Trimming left V 7 bases short and J 1 base short, with 11 bases between. The CDR3 runs to 13 residues. Looked up from germline, CDR1 is WSHSY and CDR2 is SAAADI. CDR3 sequence: CASTGDSSYEQYF. The CDR3 DNA sequence: TGCGCCAGCACCGGGGACTCTTCCTACGAGCAGTACTTC.